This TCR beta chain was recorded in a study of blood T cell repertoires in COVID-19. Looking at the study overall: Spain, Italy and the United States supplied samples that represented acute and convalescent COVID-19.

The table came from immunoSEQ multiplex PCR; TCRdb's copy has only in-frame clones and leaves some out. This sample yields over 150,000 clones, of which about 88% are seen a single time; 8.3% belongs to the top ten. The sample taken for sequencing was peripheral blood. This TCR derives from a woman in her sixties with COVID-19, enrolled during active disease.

The CDR3, as DNA: TGCGCCAGCAGCTTGGAGGGGGATTCCTACAATGAGCAGTTCTTC. Protein sequence: CASSLEGDSYNEQFF. This sequence joins TRBV5-1 and TRBJ2-1; D is perhaps TRBD1 (6 bases). The CDR3 is made up of 15 amino acids. Germline CDR1 reads SGHRS; CDR2 reads YFSETQ. The V and J ends lost 0 bases and 1 base respectively, with 8 bases between them.